This T cell receptor beta chain appears in the sequencing data of a study of neurological immune-mediated disorders. The unsorted libraries originated from 2 million PBMCs kept at -80 C. Whole-study findings and limits: Healthy controls had more TCR clonal expansion than multiple sclerosis, which showed the least, whereas HTLV-1-associated myelopathy showed the most. Among expanded clones, no CDR3 amino acid sequences were shared across subjects, a pattern suggesting private repertoires in all groups.

V shed 3 bases and J 3 bases; nucleotides not matched to a gene: 3. Germline assignment: CDR1 KGHSH and CDR2 LQKENI. There are 14 residues in the CDR3. Template-switch 5'RACE cDNA synthesis added a 10-nucleotide unique molecular identifier. TCRdb re-called the 5' RACE reads with MiXCR, one entry per CDR3 protein. The data show approximately 48,000 distinct CDR3 sequences, with about 9.4% seen just once and 5.3% held by the top ten. Details on this clonotype: Antigen specificity is unknown.

The sample taken for sequencing was PBMCs. J is TRBJ2-3 and V is TRBV18; 7 nucleotides agree with TRBD2. The clonotype comes from a man between 65 and 79 years old with HTLV-1-associated myelopathy (HAM/TSP). The CDR3 sequence is CASSPASGTDTQYF. CDR3 nucleotides: TGTGCCAGCTCACCGGCTAGCGGAACAGATACGCAGTATTTT.